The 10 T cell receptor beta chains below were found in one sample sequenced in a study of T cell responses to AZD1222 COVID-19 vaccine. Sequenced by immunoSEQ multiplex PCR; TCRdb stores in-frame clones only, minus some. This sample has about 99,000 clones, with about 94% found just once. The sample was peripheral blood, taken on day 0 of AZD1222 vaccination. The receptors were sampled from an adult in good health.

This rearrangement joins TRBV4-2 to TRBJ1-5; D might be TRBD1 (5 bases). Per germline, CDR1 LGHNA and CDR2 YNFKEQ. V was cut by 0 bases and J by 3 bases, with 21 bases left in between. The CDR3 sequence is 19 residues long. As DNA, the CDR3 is TGTGCCAGCAGCCAAGATAGGAGCGGAGGGGTAGCGGCCAATCAGCCCCAGCATTTT. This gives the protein CASSQDRSGGVAANQPQHF.

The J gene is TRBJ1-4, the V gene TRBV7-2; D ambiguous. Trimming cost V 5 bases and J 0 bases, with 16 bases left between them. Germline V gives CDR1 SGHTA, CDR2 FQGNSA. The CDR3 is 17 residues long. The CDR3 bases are TGTGCCAGCAGCCGTCGCCCCTTTCCCGCAACTAATGAAAAACTGTTTTTT. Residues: CASSRRPFPATNEKLFF.

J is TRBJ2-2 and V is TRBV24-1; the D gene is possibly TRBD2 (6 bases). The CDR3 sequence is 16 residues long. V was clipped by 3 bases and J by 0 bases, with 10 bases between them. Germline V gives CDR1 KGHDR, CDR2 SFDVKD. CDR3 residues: CATSDPGTSNTGELFF. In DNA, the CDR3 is TGTGCCACCAGTGATCCCGGGACTTCGAACACCGGGGAGCTGTTTTTT.

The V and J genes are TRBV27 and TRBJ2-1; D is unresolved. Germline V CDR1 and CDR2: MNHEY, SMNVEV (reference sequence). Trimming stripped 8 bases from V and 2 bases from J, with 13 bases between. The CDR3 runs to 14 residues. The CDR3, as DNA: TGTGCCAGCGCCGCCGCCAGCACCTACAATGAGCAGTTCTTC. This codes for CASAAASTYNEQFF.

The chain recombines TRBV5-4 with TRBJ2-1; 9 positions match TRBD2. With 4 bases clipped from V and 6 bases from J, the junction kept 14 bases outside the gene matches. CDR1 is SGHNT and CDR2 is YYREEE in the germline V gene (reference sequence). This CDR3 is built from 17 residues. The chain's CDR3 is CASSEGTSRNRRNEQFF. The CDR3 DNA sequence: TGTGCCAGCAGCGAAGGGACTAGCCGAAATCGGCGCAATGAGCAGTTCTTC.

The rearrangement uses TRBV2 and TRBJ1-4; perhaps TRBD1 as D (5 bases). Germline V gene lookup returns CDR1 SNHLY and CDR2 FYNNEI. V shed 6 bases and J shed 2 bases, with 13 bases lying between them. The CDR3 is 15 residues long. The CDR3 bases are TGTGCCAGCAGCCTTGGGACTGCTACTAATGAAAAACTGTTTTTT. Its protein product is CASSLGTATNEKLFF.

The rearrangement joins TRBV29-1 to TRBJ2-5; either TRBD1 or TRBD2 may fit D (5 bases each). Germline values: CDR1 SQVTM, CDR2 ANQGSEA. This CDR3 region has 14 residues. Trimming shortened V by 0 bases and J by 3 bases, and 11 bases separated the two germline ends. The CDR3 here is CSVEEGTGKETQYF. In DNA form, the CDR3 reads TGCAGCGTTGAAGAAGGGACGGGAAAAGAGACCCAGTACTTC.

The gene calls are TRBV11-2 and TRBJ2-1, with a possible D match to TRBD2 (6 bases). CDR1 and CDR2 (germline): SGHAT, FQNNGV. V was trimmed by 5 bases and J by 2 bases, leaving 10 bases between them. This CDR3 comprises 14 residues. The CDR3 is CASSPGVTYNEQFF. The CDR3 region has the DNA TGTGCCAGCAGCCCGGGAGTCACCTACAATGAGCAGTTCTTC.

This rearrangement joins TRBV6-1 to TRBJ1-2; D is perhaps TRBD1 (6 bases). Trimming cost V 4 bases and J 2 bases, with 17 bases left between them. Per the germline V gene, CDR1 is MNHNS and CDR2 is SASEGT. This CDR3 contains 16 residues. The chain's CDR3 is CASSVKRGGLNYGYTF. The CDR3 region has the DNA TGTGCCAGCAGTGTAAAGAGGGGGGGTCTGAACTATGGCTACACCTTC.

CDR3 sequence: CASSPLPHLKGYTF. CDR3 sequence (DNA): TGTGCCAGCTCACCACTGCCCCACTTGAAGGGCTACACCTTC. The rearrangement uses TRBV18 and TRBJ1-2, with D unresolved. The CDR3 loop spans 14 amino acids. Trimming took 1 base from V and 8 from J, leaving 14 bases between them. Germline lookup yields CDR1 KGHSH and CDR2 LQKENI.